The count of the clone carrying this T cell receptor beta chain is one. Its antigen is as yet unknown. The same CDR3 arises from other DNA sequences in this sample as well. Data came from immunoSEQ multiplex PCR; TCRdb stores just in-frame clones and leaves some out. The sample contains under 2.5 million clones, roughly 90% of which appear only once. The data were taken from a study of shared clonotypes between healthy human individuals. The study, taken as a whole, reports: The sharing of about 5% of naive CD4 clonotypes was seen across a few donors.

CDR3 length: 13 residues. CDR1 MDHEN and CDR2 SYDVKM come from the germline V gene. V lost 5 bases, J lost 0 bases, and 8 bases lay in between. Researchers partitioned CD4+ cells into CD45RA+ naive and CD45RA-negative memory subsets. This receptor was taken from a man aged 18-30 years in good health. Some clones in this sample may be carry-over from other donors' samples. Sequenced material: naive CD4+ T cells from PBMCs. Described subset: CD45RA+ positively selected. The chain carries TRBV28 and TRBJ2-7, with no clear D. In nucleotides, the CDR3 is TGTGCCAGCAGTCTACGCAGCTCCTACGAGCAGTACTTC. This sequence encodes CASSLRSSYEQYF. The whole variable domain, remainder taken from reference TRBV28 and TRBJ2-7, is DVKVTQSSRYLVKRTGEKVFLECVQDMDHENMFWYRQDPGLGLRLIYFSYDVKMKEKGDIPEGYSVSREKKERFSLILESASTNQTSMYLCASSLRSSYEQYFGPGTRLTVT.